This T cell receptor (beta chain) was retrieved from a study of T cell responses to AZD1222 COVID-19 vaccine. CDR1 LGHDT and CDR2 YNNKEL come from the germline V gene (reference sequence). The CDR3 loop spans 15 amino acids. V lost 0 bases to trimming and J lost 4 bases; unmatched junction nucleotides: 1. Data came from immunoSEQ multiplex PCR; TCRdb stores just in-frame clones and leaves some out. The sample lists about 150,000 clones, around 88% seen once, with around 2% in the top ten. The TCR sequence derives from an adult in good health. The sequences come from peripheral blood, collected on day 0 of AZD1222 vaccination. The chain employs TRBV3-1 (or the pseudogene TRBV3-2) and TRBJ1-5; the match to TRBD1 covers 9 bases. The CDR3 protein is CASSQDGTGNQPQHF. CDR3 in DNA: TGTGCCAGCAGCCAAGACGGGACAGGGAATCAGCCCCAGCATTTT.